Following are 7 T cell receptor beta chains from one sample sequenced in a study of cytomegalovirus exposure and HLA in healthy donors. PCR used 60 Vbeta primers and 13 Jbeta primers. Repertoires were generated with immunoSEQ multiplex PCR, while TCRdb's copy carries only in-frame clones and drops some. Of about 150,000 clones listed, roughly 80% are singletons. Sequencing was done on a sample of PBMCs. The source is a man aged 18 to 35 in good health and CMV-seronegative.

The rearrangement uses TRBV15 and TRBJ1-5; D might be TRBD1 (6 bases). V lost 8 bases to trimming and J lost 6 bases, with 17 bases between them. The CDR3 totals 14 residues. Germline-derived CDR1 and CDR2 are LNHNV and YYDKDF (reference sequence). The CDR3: CATQIQGSAQPQHF. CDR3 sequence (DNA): TGTGCCACCCAGATTCAGGGGTCGGCTCAGCCCCAGCATTTT.

The CDR3 sequence is CASSLEGGTYEQYF. In DNA form, the CDR3 reads TGTGCCAGCAGCTTAGAGGGAGGCACCTACGAGCAGTACTTC. The chain couples TRBV7-8 to TRBJ2-7, with D maybe TRBD2 (6 bases). The CDR3 consists of 14 residues. Germline V gene data show CDR1 as SGHVS and CDR2 as FQNEAQ. Trimming shortened V by 1 base and J by 2 bases, and 9 bases separated the two germline ends.

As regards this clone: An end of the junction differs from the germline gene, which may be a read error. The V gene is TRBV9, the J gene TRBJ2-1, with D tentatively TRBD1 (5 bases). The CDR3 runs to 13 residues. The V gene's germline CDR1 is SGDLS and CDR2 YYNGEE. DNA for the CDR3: TGTGCCAGCAGCGCAGGGTCACAATTTGAGCAGCTCTTC. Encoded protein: CASSAGSQFEQLF.

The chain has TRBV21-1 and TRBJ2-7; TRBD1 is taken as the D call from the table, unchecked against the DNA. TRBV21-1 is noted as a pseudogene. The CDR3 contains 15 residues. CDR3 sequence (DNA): TGTGCCAGCCGGGACAGGGCTCGGGTTTCCTACGAGCAGTACTTC. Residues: CASRDRARVSYEQYF.

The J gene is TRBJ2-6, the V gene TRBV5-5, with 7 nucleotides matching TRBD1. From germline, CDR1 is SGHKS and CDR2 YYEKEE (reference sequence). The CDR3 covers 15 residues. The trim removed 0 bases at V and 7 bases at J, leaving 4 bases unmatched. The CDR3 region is CASSLVAGGANVLTF. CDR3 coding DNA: TGTGCCAGCAGCTTGGTTGCAGGGGGAGCCAACGTCCTGACTTTC.

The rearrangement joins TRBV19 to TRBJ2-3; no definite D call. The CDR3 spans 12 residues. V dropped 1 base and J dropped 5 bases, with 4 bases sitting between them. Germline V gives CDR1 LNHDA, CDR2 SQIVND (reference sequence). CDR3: CASSIGLDTQYF. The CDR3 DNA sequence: TGTGCCAGTAGTATAGGACTAGATACGCAGTATTTT.

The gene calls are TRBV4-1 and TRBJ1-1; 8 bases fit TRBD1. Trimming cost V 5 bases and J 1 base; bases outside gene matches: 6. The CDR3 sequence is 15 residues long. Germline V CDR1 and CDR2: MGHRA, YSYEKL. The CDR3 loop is CASSFRGTGNTEAFF. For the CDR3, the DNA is TGCGCCAGCAGCTTCCGCGGGACAGGGAACACTGAAGCTTTCTTT.